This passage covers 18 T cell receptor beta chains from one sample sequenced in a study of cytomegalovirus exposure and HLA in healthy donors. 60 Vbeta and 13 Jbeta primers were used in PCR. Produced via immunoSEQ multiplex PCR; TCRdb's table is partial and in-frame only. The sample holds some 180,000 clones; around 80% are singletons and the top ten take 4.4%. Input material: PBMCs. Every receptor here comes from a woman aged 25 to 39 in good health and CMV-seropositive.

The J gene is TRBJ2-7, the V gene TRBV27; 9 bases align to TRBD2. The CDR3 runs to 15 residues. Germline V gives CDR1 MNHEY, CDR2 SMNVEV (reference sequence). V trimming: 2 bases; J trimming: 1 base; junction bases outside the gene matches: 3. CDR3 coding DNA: TGTGCCAGCAGTTTAAAGCTAGCGGGATCCTACGAGCAGTACTTC. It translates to CASSLKLAGSYEQYF.

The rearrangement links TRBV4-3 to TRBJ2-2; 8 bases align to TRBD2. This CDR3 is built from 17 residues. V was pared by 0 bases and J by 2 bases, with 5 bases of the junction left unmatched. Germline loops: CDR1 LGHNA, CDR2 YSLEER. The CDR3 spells CASSQDSGGRNTGELFF. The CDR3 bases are TGCGCCAGCAGCCAAGACAGCGGGGGCCGAAACACCGGGGAGCTGTTTTTT.

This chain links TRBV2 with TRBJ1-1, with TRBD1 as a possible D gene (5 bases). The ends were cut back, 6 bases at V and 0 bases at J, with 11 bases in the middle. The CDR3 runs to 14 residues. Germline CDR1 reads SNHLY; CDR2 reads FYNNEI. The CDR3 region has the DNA TGTGCCAGCAGAAGGAGGGGAATGAACACTGAAGCTTTCTTT. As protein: CASRRRGMNTEAFF.

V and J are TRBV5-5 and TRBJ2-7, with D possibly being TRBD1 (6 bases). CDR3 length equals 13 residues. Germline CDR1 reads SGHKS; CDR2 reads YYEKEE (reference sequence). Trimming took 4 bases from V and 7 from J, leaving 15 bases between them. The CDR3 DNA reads TGTGCCAGCAGCCCCGGGACATCCTTAGAGCAGTACTTC. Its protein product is CASSPGTSLEQYF.

The CDR3, as DNA: TGCGCCAGCAGCCAGGCGGGGGGCAACTATGGCTACACCTTC. Encoded protein: CASSQAGGNYGYTF. The V gene is TRBV4-1, the J gene TRBJ1-2, with D possibly matching TRBD1 (6 bases). The germline V and J ends were trimmed by 3 bases and 2 bases, with 10 bases remaining between them. Germline V CDR1 and CDR2: MGHRA, YSYEKL. The CDR3 is made up of 14 amino acids.

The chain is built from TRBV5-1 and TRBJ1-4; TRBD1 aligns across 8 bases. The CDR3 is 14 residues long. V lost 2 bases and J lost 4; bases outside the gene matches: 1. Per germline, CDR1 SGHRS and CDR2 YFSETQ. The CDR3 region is CASSLQGDNEKLFF. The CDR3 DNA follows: TGCGCCAGCAGCTTACAGGGGGATAATGAAAAACTGTTTTTT.

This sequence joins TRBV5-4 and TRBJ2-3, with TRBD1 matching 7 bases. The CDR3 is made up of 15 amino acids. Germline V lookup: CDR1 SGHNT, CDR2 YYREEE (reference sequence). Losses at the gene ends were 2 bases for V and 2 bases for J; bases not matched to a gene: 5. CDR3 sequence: CASSLQDRPTDTQYF. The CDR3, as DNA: TGTGCCAGCAGCTTACAGGACAGGCCCACAGATACGCAGTATTTT.

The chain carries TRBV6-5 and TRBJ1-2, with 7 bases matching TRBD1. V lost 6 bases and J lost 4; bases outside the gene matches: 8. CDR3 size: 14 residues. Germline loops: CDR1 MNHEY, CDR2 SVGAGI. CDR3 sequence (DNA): TGTGCCAGCAGAACCTCCGGGACAGTCTATGGCTACACCTTC. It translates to CASRTSGTVYGYTF.

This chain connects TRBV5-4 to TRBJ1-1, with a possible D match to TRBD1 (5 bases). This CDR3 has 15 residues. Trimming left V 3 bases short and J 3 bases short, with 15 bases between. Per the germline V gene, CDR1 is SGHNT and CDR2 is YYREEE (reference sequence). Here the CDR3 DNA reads TGTGCCAGCAGCTCGTCACGGGGGGAGGACACTGAAGCTTTCTTT. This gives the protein CASSSSRGEDTEAFF.

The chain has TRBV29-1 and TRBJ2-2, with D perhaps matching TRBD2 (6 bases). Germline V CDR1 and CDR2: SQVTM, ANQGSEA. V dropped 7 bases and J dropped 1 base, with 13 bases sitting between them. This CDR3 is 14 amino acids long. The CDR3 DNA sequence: TGCAGCGCCTGGGCGGGAATGAACACCGGGGAGCTGTTTTTT. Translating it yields CSAWAGMNTGELFF.

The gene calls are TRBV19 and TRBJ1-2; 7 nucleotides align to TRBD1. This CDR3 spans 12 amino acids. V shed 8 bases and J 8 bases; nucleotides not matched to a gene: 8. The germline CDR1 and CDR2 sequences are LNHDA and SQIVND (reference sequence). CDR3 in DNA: TGTGCCAGTTCCAGACAGGGTGGGGGCTACACCTTC. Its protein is CASSRQGGGYTF.

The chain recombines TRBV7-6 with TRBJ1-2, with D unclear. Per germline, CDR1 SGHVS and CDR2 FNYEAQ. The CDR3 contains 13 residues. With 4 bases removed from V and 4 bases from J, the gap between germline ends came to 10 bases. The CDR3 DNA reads TGTGCCAGCAGCTCAGAGGTCAGCTATGGCTACACCTTC. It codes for CASSSEVSYGYTF.

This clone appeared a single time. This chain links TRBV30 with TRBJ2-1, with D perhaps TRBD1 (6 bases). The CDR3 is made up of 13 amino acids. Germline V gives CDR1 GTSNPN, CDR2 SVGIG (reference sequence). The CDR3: CASGTSSYNEQFF. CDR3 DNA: TGTGCGTCGGGGACAAGCTCCTACAATGAGCAGTTCTTC. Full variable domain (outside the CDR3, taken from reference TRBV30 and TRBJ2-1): SQTIHQWPATLVQPVGSPLSLECTVEGTSNPNLYWYRQAAGRGLQLLFYSVGIGQISSEVPQNLSASRPQDRQFILSSKKLLLSDSGFYLCASGTSSYNEQFFGPGTRLTVL.

The CDR3 sequence: CAIKGEETQYF. In nucleotides, the CDR3 is TGTGCCATCAAGGGAGAGGAGACCCAGTACTTC. The chain uses TRBV10-3 and TRBJ2-5, with D perhaps TRBD2 (5 bases). The CDR3 totals 11 residues. The V and J ends lost 7 bases and 5 bases respectively, with 8 bases between them. Germline V gives CDR1 ENHRY, CDR2 SYGVKD.

This CDR3 reads CASSPGQARETQYF. CDR3 bases: TGTGCCAGCAGCCCGGGACAGGCCAGGGAGACCCAGTACTTC. The chain is built from TRBV7-2 and TRBJ2-5; 8 nucleotides match TRBD1. The CDR3 length is 14 residues. CDR1 is SGHTA and CDR2 is FQGNSA in the germline V gene. Trimming cost V 5 bases and J 5 bases; bases outside gene matches: 7.

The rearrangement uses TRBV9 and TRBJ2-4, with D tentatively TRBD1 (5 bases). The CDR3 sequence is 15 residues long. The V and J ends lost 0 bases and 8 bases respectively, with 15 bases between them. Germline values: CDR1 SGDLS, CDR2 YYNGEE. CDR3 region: CASSVGITGEDIQYF. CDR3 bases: TGTGCCAGCAGCGTAGGGATTACAGGAGAGGACATTCAGTACTTC.

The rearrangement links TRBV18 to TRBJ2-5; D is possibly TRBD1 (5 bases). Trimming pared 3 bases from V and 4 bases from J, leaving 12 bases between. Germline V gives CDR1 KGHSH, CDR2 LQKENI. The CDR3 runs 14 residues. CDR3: CASSPTVRSETQYF. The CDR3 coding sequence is TGTGCCAGCTCACCGACAGTAAGATCAGAGACCCAGTACTTC.

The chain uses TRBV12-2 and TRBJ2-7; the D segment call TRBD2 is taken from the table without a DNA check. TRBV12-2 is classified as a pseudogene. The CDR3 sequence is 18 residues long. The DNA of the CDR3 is TGTGCAAGTCGCTTAGTTGGGAGAGTCCACCGGAGCTCCTACGAGCAGTACTTC. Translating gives CASRLVGRVHRSSYEQYF.